The source of this T cell receptor beta chain is a study of technical replicates of blood from several donors. The CDR3 loop spans 12 amino acids. Looked up from germline, CDR1 is SGHDT and CDR2 is YYEEEE. V was clipped by 9 bases and J by 5 bases; unmatched bases: 7. Data came from immunoSEQ multiplex PCR; TCRdb stores just in-frame clones and leaves some out. Here the sample spans some 100,000 clones, roughly 95% being singletons. What was sequenced was T cells isolated from PBMCs. The sequence derives from a human donor in good health. This rearrangement joins TRBV5-6 to TRBJ2-5; 7 bases fit TRBD2. DNA of the CDR3: TGTGCCACCTCAGCGGGGCCGGAGACCCAGTACTTC. As protein: CATSAGPETQYF.